This TCR beta chain came from a study of cytomegalovirus exposure and HLA in healthy donors. Study observations and caveats: Most sequenced TCRs were rare (though some public TCRs occurred in many donors). In vitro testing confirmed a few CMV-associated chains as specific for CMV antigens. The study labeled fewer than 200 TCR beta chains cytomegalovirus-associated. Within the approximately 110 validation repertoires, first-cohort TCR clusters tended to co-occur, according to a later analysis.

A remark on this clone: Its matching antigen is unknown.

Here immunoSEQ multiplex PCR was the method, and the copy in TCRdb shows in-frame clones only, minus some. The sample comprises roughly 56,000 clones, over 75% of which are singletons, and 2.2% rests with the top ten. Trimming removed 10 bases from V and 5 bases from J, with 9 bases in between. The CDR3 is made up of 10 amino acids. Germline CDR1 is MDHEN and CDR2 is SYDVKM. Sequenced: PBMCs. The clonotype comes from a woman in her 30s in good health and CMV-seronegative. The rearrangement uses TRBV28 and TRBJ2-7; D not certain. The DNA for the CDR3 is TGTGCCACCCAGGAAAACGAGCAGTACTTC. This gives the protein CATQENEQYF.